This TCR beta chain derives from a study of T cell responses to AZD1222 COVID-19 vaccine (dated by TCRdb to about 2021). Describing the broader study: Because spike-specific TCR depth and breadth did not differ between the two schedules, AZD1222 recipients who got a second dose at roughly 4 weeks were pooled with those who got a second dose at roughly 12 weeks. Trial participants were enrolled by age into 18-55, 56-69 and 70-plus year subgroups, with approximately 160, 26 and 62 TCR-sequenced participants respectively. TCR sequencing covered approximately 230 trial participants: 200 to 220 given two doses of AZD1222 and approximately 26 given two doses of MenACWY control vaccine.

From its cysteine to its phenylalanine, the CDR3 spans 18 amino acids. CDR3 DNA only is kept here, 54 bases in frame from base 1. The CDR3 regions of human TCRbeta chains were analyzed by immunosequencing. Per the source publication's procedure: Repertoire TCRs were checked for matches against a reference library of SARS-CoV-2-specific TCRs that had been generated using the MIRA antigen-specificity platform. Breadth was defined as the fraction of unique TCRs that were SARS-CoV-2-associated. Depth was defined as the fraction of total T cells that were SARS-CoV-2-associated. Using the MIRA data, each spike-specific TCR was assigned both to the spike region to which the TCR was reactive and to a CD4 or CD8 class. Log10-transformed breadth and depth values were compared by one-way ANOVA with Sidak's multiple comparisons tests. As stored in TCRdb, this immuneACCESS dataset retains in-frame rearrangements with V and J assigned. A fraction of the clones does not appear; measured against another copy, unresolved V genes explain less than half of the discrepancy, and the remainder lacks a known reason. Clone size and the V and J calls come from that table; the DNA yielded D and trimming. For this sample there are 50,000 to 60,000 clones; approximately 89% appear just once. The ten largest clonotypes hold over 12% of the sample.

Comments on this clone: Its antigen is unknown. No much larger clone is present one base from it, and per-base qualities are unavailable.

This specimen's time point label, per the study, means: baseline before first vaccination. The vaccinee samples were drawn from two UK trials, COV001 and COV002, one of which was a single-blind randomized controlled phase 2/3 trial testing AZD1222 (ChAdOx1 nCoV-19) in healthy adults. Trial participant PBMC samples were collected at day 0 and day 28 after the second dose for TCRbeta chain sequencing. Study-wide findings and limitations: Most participants were white British and females outnumbered males, and the authors suggested that clonal diversity may have been underestimated. Because no samples from the day 14 peak response were available, repertoires could be characterized only after the peak T cell response. In the small 56-69-year group, the increase in depth fell short of significance, most likely because of low power. The whole spike protein was spanned by vaccine-associated CD4 TCRs, and dominant responses were seen in regions 160-218 and 743-854. Conclusions about previously exposed vaccinees were limited because only six AZD1222 recipients were SARS-CoV-2 seropositive at baseline. Reportedly, almost half of the unique spike-specific TCRs recognized epitopes lying outside the regions that are mutated in the B.1.351 and B.1.1.7 variants. After two AZD1222 doses, both the breadth and the depth of spike-specific TCRs were significantly higher than at day 0 and than in MenACWY recipients.

The chain links TRBV21-1 with TRBJ2-5; the table calls TRBD2, which could not be checked here. TRBV21-1 is deemed a pseudogene. Sample: peripheral blood, taken on day 0 of AZD1222 vaccination. This sequence was found in an adult in good health. CDR3 region: CASSKGGLAGGSEETQYF. The DNA sequence is given as TGTGCCAGCAGCAAAGGGGGACTAGCGGGAGGGTCAGAAGAGACCCAGTACTTC.